One and the same sample provided the 6 T cell receptor beta chains below, sequenced in a study of human T cells and chemical hapten exposure. Time point: pre-sensitization, week 0. Treatment defined: therapeutic diphenylcyclopropenone sensitization with weekly scalp DPC. TCRdb re-called the RACE reads with MiXCR, one entry per CDR3 protein. The sample holds over 300,000 distinct CDR3 sequences, approximately 5.1% seen once. The starting material was whole blood, obtained in connection with sensitization to the hapten diphenylcyclopropenone (DPC). Receptors originate from a woman aged 45-60 years with alopecia areata. Some clones in this sample may be carry-over from other donors' samples.

This clonotype occurred many times. The V and J genes are TRBV30 and TRBJ1-2; D is unclear. Looked up from germline, CDR1 is GTSNPN and CDR2 is SVGIG (reference sequence). Trimming removed 4 bases at V and 1 base at J, with 16 bases between. The CDR3 is 15 amino acids. The CDR3 reads CAWTLDTLRNYGYTF. The CDR3 nucleotides read TGTGCCTGGACCCTCGATACCCTGCGTAACTATGGCTACACCTTC.

Only a few counts were recorded for this clonotype. The chain links TRBV27 to TRBJ2-7, with D tentatively TRBD2 (5 bases). Per germline, CDR1 MNHEY and CDR2 SMNVEV (reference sequence). The V gene lost 3 bases and the J gene lost 4 bases, with 13 bases spanning the gap. The CDR3 consists of 14 residues. The CDR3 DNA sequence: TGTGCCAGCAGTTTCATGGGAGTACCGTACGAGCAGTACTTC. This codes for CASSFMGVPYEQYF.

The CDR3 sequence is CASSKRQRANYGYTF. CDR3 sequence (DNA): TGTGCCAGCAGCAAAAGGCAAAGGGCTAACTATGGCTACACCTTC. J is TRBJ1-2 and V is TRBV21-1. TRBV21-1 is noted as a pseudogene. The CDR3 loop spans 15 amino acids.

This clonotype was seen at least ten times. The chain employs TRBV5-6 and TRBJ1-5, with TRBD1 matching 7 bases. Germline V gene sequence: CDR1 SGHDT, CDR2 YYEEEE. With 4 bases clipped from V and 3 bases from J, the junction kept 1 base outside the gene matches. The CDR3 has 13 residues. The CDR3 protein is CASSEGANQPQHF. CDR3 in DNA: TGTGCCAGCAGCGAGGGGGCCAATCAGCCCCAGCATTTT. The complete variable domain, with remaining parts taken from reference TRBV5-6 and TRBJ1-5, reads DAGVTQSPTHLIKTRGQQVTLRCSPKSGHDTVSWYQQALGQGPQFIFQYYEEEERQRGNFPDRFSGHQFPNYSSELNVNALLLGDSALYLCASSEGANQPQHFGDGTRLSIL.

This clonotype was seen repeatedly, ten times or more. This sequence joins TRBV6-2 or TRBV6-3 and TRBJ2-1; D is possibly TRBD1 or TRBD2 (5 bases each). This CDR3 is 15 amino acids long. Germline V gene sequence: CDR1 MNHEY, CDR2 SVGEGT. Trimming removed 2 bases from V and 0 bases from J, with 8 bases in between. The CDR3 protein is CASSYGTNSYNEQFF. CDR3 DNA: TGTGCCAGCAGTTACGGGACCAACTCCTACAATGAGCAGTTCTTC.

This clonotype was counted ten times or more. This chain links TRBV6-5 with TRBJ1-6, with D tentatively TRBD1 (5 bases). CDR1 is MNHEY, CDR2 SVGAGI, per germline. V lost 6 bases to trimming and J lost 16 bases, with 16 bases between them. The CDR3 length is 12 residues. CDR3 sequence (DNA): TGTGCCAGCAGCCCTACAGGAACAAAACTCCACTTT. Translating it yields CASSPTGTKLHF.